This T cell receptor (beta chain) was captured by sequencing in a study of control samples from healthy donors and cancer patients. TCRdb's copy holds only in-frame clones and misses some; the assay was immunoSEQ multiplex PCR. The sample holds around 85,000 clones; around 94% are singletons and the top ten take approximately 4.8%. From germline, CDR1 is SGHRS and CDR2 YFSETQ. V shed 4 bases and J 5 bases; nucleotides not matched to a gene: 9. There are 14 residues in the CDR3. This clonotype was sampled from a woman under 30 in good health. The chain couples TRBV5-1 to TRBJ2-7; 7 bases agree with TRBD1. Sequenced sample: blood. The CDR3 bases are TGCGCCAGCAGCCTAGGGGGCGCAGGGAACGAGCAGTACTTC. This codes for CASSLGGAGNEQYF.